This is a list of T cell receptor beta chains from one sample in a study of identical twins. TCRdb recomputed calls from the 5' RACE reads with MiXCR, one row per CDR3 protein. The data contain 400,000 to 550,000 distinct CDR3 sequences, around 20% of them singletons. The same data also went into a second study, on T cells expressing NK-cell markers.

Sample: CD4+ T cells sorted from blood. All receptors derive from a young woman in good health. Both conserved end residues are part of each CDR3. Fields, in order: clone size, J gene, V gene, D gene, CDR3 protein, CDR3 DNA. D genes are given only for firm matches. Only part of the rows carry a size: once, few, many, or a class if the clone is expanded.

>.|TRBJ2-3|TRBV6-1|.
CASRAFSTDTQYF
TGTGCCAGCAGGGCGTTTAGCACAGATACGCAGTATTTT
>.|TRBJ1-1|TRBV7-6|.
CASSLLGATEAFF
TGTGCCAGCAGCTTACTCGGGGCCACTGAAGCTTTCTTT
>.|TRBJ2-7|TRBV12-3/TRBV12-4|.
CASSWGNYEQYF
TGTGCCAGCAGTTGGGGGAACTACGAGCAGTACTTC
>.|TRBJ2-5|TRBV5-1|.
CASSSLGFVETQYF
TGCGCCAGCAGCTCCCTGGGGTTCGTGGAGACCCAGTACTTC
>.|TRBJ2-7|TRBV12-3/TRBV12-4|.
CASSSTSFYEQYF
TGTGCCAGCAGTTCGACTAGTTTCTACGAGCAGTACTTC
>few|TRBJ1-5|TRBV6-1|.
CASREDGYQPQHF
TGTGCCAGCAGAGAGGACGGCTATCAGCCCCAGCATTTT
>.|TRBJ1-1|TRBV7-2|.
CASSLDREVSAFF
TGTGCCAGCAGCTTAGACAGGGAGGTTTCCGCTTTCTTT
>.|TRBJ1-2|TRBV2|.
CASGNYGYTF
TGTGCCAGCGGAAACTATGGCTACACCTTC
>.|TRBJ2-5|TRBV20-1|TRBD2
CSARSLAGAWGETQYF
TGCAGTGCTAGATCTCTAGCGGGGGCCTGGGGAGAGACCCAGTACTTC
>few|TRBJ1-1|TRBV12-3/TRBV12-4|.
CASSFSPGRDTEAFF
TGTGCCAGCAGTTTCAGTCCAGGGCGGGACACTGAAGCTTTCTTT